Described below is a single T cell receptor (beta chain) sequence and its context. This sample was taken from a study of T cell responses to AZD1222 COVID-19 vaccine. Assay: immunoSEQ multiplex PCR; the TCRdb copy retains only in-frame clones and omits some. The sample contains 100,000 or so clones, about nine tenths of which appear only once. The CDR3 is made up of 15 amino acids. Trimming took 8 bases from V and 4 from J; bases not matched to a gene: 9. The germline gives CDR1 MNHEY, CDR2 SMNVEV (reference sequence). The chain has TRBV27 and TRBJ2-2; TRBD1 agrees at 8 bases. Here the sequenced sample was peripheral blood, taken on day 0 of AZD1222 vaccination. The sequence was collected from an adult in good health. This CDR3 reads CASGQGSWSTGELFF. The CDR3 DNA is TGTGCCAGCGGACAGGGATCCTGGAGCACCGGGGAGCTGTTTTTT.